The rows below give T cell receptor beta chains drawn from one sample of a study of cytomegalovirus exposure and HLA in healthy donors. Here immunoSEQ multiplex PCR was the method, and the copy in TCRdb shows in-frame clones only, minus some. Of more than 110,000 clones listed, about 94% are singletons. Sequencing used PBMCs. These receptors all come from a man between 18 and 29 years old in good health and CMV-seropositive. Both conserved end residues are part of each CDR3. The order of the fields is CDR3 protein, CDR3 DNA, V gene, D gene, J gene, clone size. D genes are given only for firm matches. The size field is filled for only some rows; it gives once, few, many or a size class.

CASTPGGTTEAFF,TGTGCCAGCACCCCGGGAGGGACCACTGAAGCTTTCTTT,TRBV2,-,TRBJ1-1,-
CASRPGGAKGNTEAFF,TGTGCCAGCAGACCGGGAGGAGCTAAAGGGAACACTGAAGCTTTCTTT,TRBV7-8,-,TRBJ1-1,-
CASSPARDKSNQPQHF,TGTGCCAGCTCCCCCGCCAGGGACAAAAGCAATCAGCCCCAGCATTTT,TRBV18,-,TRBJ1-5,-
CASSPQLIPYNEQFF,TGTGCCAGCAGCCCCCAGTTAATCCCGTACAATGAGCAGTTCTTC,TRBV11-2,-,TRBJ2-1,-
CASSAGLAGSSSYNEQFF,TGTGCCAGCAGTGCGGGACTAGCGGGTTCGAGCTCCTACAATGAGCAGTTCTTC,TRBV9,TRBD2,TRBJ2-1,-
CASRTGTGGYEQYF,TGTGCCAGCAGGACCGGGACAGGGGGGTACGAGCAGTACTTC,TRBV7-9,TRBD1,TRBJ2-7,-
CASSYNRLAGGYEQYF,TGTGCCAGCAGTTACAACCGCCTAGCGGGAGGATACGAGCAGTACTTC,TRBV6-5,TRBD2,TRBJ2-7,-
CASSHRDRNSPLHF,TGTGCCAGCAGCCACCGGGACAGAAATTCACCCCTCCACTTT,TRBV7-2,TRBD1,TRBJ1-6,once
CASSVGQSSTDTQYF,TGTGCCAGCAGCGTAGGACAATCTAGCACAGATACGCAGTATTTT,TRBV11-3,-,TRBJ2-3,-
CASSLDAGPTDTQYF,TGTGCCAGCAGCTTGGATGCGGGGCCAACAGATACGCAGTATTTT,TRBV5-6,-,TRBJ2-3,-
CASSLQGLDEQFF,TGTGCCAGTAGCTTACAGGGTCTCGATGAGCAGTTCTTC,TRBV19,-,TRBJ2-1,-
CASSLGDLRGEQFF,TGTGCCAGCAGCTTAGGGGACCTCAGGGGTGAGCAGTTCTTC,TRBV7-6,-,TRBJ2-1,-
CASSVHRGFLTYEQYF,TGTGCCAGCAGTGTCCACAGGGGATTCCTGACCTACGAGCAGTACTTC,TRBV6-1,TRBD1,TRBJ2-7,-
CSGQPGLASEQFF,TGCAGCGGGCAACCGGGACTAGCAAGCGAGCAGTTCTTC,TRBV29-1,TRBD2,TRBJ2-1,-
CASSFSPGTSTDTQYF,TGTGCCAGCAGCTTTTCCCCAGGGACTAGCACAGATACGCAGTATTTT,TRBV5-6,-,TRBJ2-3,-
CASSVPQGSEAFF,TGTGCCAGCAGCGTGCCACAGGGCTCTGAAGCTTTCTTT,TRBV7-9,-,TRBJ1-1,once
CASSLTSSYEQYF,TGCGCCAGCAGCTTGACCAGCTCCTACGAGCAGTACTTC,TRBV5-1,-,TRBJ2-7,-
CSAPNSRDNTF,TGCAGTGCTCCAAACTCCCGGGACAACACCTTC,TRBV20-1,-,TRBJ1-2,-
CTSSQDQGAQGDQTCCGALDIQYF,TGCACCAGCAGCCAAGACCAAGGTGCACAGGGGGATCAAACTTGCTGCGGGGCACTAGACATTCAGTACTTC,TRBV1,-,TRBJ2-4,-
CASRRLANTGELFF,TGTGCCAGCAGAAGACTAGCGAACACCGGGGAGCTGTTTTTT,TRBV2,-,TRBJ2-2,-
CASSQVTSGVETQYF,TGCGCCAGCAGCCAAGTGACTAGCGGGGTTGAGACCCAGTACTTC,TRBV4-1,TRBD2,TRBJ2-5,-
CASSFPGQGLYEQYF,TGTGCCAGCAGTTTCCCGGGACAGGGGCTTTACGAGCAGTACTTC,TRBV27,TRBD1,TRBJ2-7,-
CASSFRGNEEKLFF,TGTGCCAGCAGCTTTCGGGGAAATGAGGAAAAACTGTTTTTT,TRBV7-9,-,TRBJ1-4,-
CASSEAAFGQGAYEQYF,TGTGCCAGCAGTGAAGCCGCCTTCGGACAGGGGGCCTACGAGCAGTACTTC,TRBV6-1,TRBD1,TRBJ2-7,-
CASSLFIASGANVLTF,TGTGCCAGCAGCCTCTTCATAGCCTCTGGGGCCAACGTCCTGACTTTC,TRBV5-4,-,TRBJ2-6,-
CASRGLAGGGEQFF,TGTGCCAGCAGGGGACTAGCGGGAGGAGGAGAGCAGTTCTTC,TRBV2,TRBD2,TRBJ2-1,once
CSGRGSGATGELFF,TGCAGCGGCCGGGGGTCGGGAGCCACCGGGGAGCTGTTTTTT,TRBV29-1,-,TRBJ2-2,-
CASSSGLAGDAGELFF,TGTGCCAGCAGTTCAGGACTAGCGGGGGACGCCGGGGAGCTGTTTTTT,TRBV5-6,TRBD2,TRBJ2-2,-
CASSSTSGAYNEQFF,TGCGCCAGCAGCTCCACTAGCGGGGCATACAATGAGCAGTTCTTC,TRBV5-1,TRBD2,TRBJ2-1,-
CASSRASGYNEQFF,TGTGCCAGCAGCCGGGCTAGCGGCTACAATGAGCAGTTCTTC,TRBV14,TRBD2,TRBJ2-1,few
CASSSMTSGTNEQFF,TGTGCCAGCAGCTCTATGACTAGCGGGACCAATGAGCAGTTCTTC,TRBV7-6,TRBD2,TRBJ2-1,-